These 8 T cell receptor beta chains were sequenced from one sample in a study of blood T cell repertoires in COVID-19. TCRdb's copy holds only in-frame clones and misses some; the assay was immunoSEQ multiplex PCR. The sample yields some 99,000 clones, approximately 84% seen once. The specimen sequenced was peripheral blood. These receptors all come from a woman aged 45 to 65 with acute or convalescent COVID-19.

The chain joins TRBV9 to TRBJ2-3, with TRBD1 matching 11 bases. The CDR3 has 15 amino acids. With 3 bases clipped from V and 3 bases from J, the junction kept 3 bases outside the gene matches. Germline CDR1 SGDLS, CDR2 YYNGEE. The CDR3 DNA reads TGTGCCAGCAGCGCCCGGGACAGGGGGACAGATACGCAGTATTTT. Protein sequence: CASSARDRGTDTQYF.

V is TRBV28 and J is TRBJ1-2; TRBD1 is a possible D gene (6 bases). In germline, CDR1 is MDHEN, CDR2 SYDVKM. This CDR3 is built from 14 residues. V was clipped by 2 bases and J by 5 bases, with 12 bases between them. The CDR3 here is CASSLHREGYGYTF. The CDR3 DNA sequence: TGTGCCAGCAGTTTACACAGGGAAGGGTATGGCTACACCTTC.

This chain joins TRBV7-8 and TRBJ2-5, with a tentative D call TRBD1 (6 bases). Germline lookup yields CDR1 SGHVS and CDR2 FQNEAQ. The CDR3 contains 17 residues. Trimming cost V 2 bases and J 4 bases, with 20 bases left between them. CDR3 DNA sequence: TGTGCCAGCAGCTTAATTCGGTACCAGGGGTGGGGAGAGACCCAGTACTTC. Translated, it gives CASSLIRYQGWGETQYF. Looking up the rest from reference TRBV7-8 and TRBJ2-5 gives the full variable domain: GAGVSQSPRYKVAKRGQDVALRCDPISGHVSLFWYQQALGQGPEFLTYFQNEAQLDKSGLPSDRFFAERPEGSVSTLKIQRTQQEDSAVYLCASSLIRYQGWGETQYFGPGTRLLVL.

This chain uses TRBV11-2 with TRBJ1-2, with D tentatively TRBD1 (5 bases). The germline V gene encodes CDR1 SGHAT and CDR2 FQNNGV. V was shortened by 0 bases and J by 4 bases, with 9 bases between the two germline ends. This CDR3 region has 14 residues. CDR3 DNA: TGTGCCAGCAGCTTAGATCGACAGAGCTATGGCTACACCTTC. Translating it yields CASSLDRQSYGYTF.

The chain has TRBV10-3 and TRBJ2-3; TRBD1 matches at 7 bases. The V gene end was trimmed by 4 bases and the J gene end by 2 bases; junction bases not matched to a gene: 9. The CDR3 sequence is 16 residues long. Per germline, CDR1 ENHRY and CDR2 SYGVKD. CDR3 in DNA: TGTGCCATCAGTGCCGACCCGCAGGGGGTCACAGATACGCAGTATTTT. This codes for CAISADPQGVTDTQYF.

This clone showed up just once. CDR3 protein: CASSNIQLNQPQHF. CDR3 in DNA: TGTGCCAGTAGTAATATACAGTTGAATCAGCCCCAGCATTTT. V gene TRBV19 combines with J gene TRBJ1-5; D is undetermined. V was pared by 4 bases and J by 4 bases, with 11 bases between. The CDR3 totals 14 residues. Germline V CDR1 and CDR2: LNHDA, SQIVND (reference sequence).

V is TRBV10-2 and J is TRBJ2-2; possible D gene TRBD1, 6 bases. There are 14 residues in the CDR3. Germline loops: CDR1 WSHSY, CDR2 SAAADI. Trimming pared 6 bases from V and 0 bases from J, leaving 8 bases between. The CDR3 DNA is TGCGCCAGCAGGGGACACTCGAACACCGGGGAGCTGTTTTTT. The encoded protein is CASRGHSNTGELFF.

This chain links TRBV6-5 with TRBJ1-2; possibly TRBD1 for D (5 bases). The length of the CDR3 is 14 residues. V was pared by 4 bases and J by 4 bases, with 13 bases between. Germline V gene lookup returns CDR1 MNHEY and CDR2 SVGAGI. CDR3 amino acids: CASSSRGGSYGYTF. DNA for the CDR3: TGTGCCAGCAGTTCCCGGGGGGGGTCCTATGGCTACACCTTC.